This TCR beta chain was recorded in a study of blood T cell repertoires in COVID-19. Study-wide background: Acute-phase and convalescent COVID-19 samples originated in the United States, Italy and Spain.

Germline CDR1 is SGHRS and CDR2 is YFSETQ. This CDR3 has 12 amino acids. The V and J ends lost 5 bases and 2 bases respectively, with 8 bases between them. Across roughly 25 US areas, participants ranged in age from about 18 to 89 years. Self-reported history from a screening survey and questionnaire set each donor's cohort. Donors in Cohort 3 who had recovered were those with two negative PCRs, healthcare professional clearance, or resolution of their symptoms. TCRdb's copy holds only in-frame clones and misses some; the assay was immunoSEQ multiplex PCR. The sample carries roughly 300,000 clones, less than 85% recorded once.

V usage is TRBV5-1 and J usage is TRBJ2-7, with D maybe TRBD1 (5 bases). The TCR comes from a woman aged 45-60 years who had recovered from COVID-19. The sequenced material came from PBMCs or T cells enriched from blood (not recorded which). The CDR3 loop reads CASSDRAYEQYF. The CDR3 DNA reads TGCGCCAGCAGTGACAGAGCCTACGAGCAGTACTTC.